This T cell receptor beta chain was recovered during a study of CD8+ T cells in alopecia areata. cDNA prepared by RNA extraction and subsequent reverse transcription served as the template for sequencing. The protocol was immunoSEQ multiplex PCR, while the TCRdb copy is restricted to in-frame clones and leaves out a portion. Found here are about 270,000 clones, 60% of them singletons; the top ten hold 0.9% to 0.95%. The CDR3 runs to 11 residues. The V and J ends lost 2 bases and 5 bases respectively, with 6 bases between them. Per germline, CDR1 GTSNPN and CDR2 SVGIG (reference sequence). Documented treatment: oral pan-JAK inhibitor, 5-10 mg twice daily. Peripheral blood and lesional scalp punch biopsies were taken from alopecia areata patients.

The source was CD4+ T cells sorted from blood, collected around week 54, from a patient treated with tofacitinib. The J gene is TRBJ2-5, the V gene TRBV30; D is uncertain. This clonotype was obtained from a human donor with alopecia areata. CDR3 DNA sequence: TGTGCCTGGAGTCGTGGTGAGACCCAGTACTTC. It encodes CAWSRGETQYF.